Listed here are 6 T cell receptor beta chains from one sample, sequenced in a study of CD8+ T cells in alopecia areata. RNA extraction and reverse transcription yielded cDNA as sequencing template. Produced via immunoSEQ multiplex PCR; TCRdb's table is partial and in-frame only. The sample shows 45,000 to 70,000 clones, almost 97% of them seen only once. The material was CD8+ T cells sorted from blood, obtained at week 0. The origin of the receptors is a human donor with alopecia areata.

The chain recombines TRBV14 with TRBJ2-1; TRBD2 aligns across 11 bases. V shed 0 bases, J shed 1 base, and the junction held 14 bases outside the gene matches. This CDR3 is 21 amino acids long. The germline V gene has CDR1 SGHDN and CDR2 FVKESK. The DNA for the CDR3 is TGTGCCAGCAGCCAAGATCCTTACCTAGCGGGGGGCAGCAAGTCCTACAATGAGCAGTTCTTC. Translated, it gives CASSQDPYLAGGSKSYNEQFF.

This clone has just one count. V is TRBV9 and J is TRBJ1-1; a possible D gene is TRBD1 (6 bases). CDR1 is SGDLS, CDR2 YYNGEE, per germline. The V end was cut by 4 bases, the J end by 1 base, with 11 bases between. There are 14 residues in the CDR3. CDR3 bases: TGTGCCAGCAGCTCGGGACACCCGAACACTGAAGCTTTCTTT. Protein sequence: CASSSGHPNTEAFF.

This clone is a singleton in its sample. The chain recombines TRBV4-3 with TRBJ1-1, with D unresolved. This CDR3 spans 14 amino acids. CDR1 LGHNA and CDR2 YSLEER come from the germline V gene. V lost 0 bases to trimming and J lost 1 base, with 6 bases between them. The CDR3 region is CASSQDRTNTEAFF. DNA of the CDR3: TGCGCCAGCAGCCAAGATCGTACGAACACTGAAGCTTTCTTT.

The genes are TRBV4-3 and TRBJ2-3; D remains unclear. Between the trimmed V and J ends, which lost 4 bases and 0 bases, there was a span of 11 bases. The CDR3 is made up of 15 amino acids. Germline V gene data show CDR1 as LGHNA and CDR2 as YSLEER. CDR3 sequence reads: CASSLTTASTDTQYF. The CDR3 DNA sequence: TGCGCCAGCAGCCTTACCACAGCTAGCACAGATACGCAGTATTTT.

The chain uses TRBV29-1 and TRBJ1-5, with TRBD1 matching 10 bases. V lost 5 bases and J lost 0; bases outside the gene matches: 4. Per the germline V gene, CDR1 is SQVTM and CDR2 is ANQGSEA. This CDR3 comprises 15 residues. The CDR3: CSVWDRGDSNQPQHF. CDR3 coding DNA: TGCAGCGTTTGGGACAGGGGAGATAGCAATCAGCCCCAGCATTTT.

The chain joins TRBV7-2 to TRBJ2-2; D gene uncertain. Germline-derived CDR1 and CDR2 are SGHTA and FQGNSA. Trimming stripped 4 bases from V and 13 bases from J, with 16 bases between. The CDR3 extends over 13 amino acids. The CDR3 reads CASSSPPLGPLFF. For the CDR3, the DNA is TGTGCCAGCAGCTCCCCCCCATTAGGTCCGCTGTTTTTT. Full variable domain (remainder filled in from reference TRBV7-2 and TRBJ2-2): GAGVSQSPSNKVTEKGKDVELRCDPISGHTALYWYRQSLGQGLEFLIYFQGNSAPDKSGLPSDRFSAERTGGSVSTLTIQRTQQEDSAVYLCASSSPPLGPLFFGEGSRLTVL.